This T cell receptor (beta chain) emerged from a study of blood T cell repertoires in COVID-19. Across the study: Samples of COVID-19 (acute and convalescent) were obtained from the United States, Italy and Spain. Sample material is recorded as cDNA or gDNA derived from T cells, B-cell-depleted T cells, or PBMCs.

Germline CDR1 and CDR2: MDHEN and SYDVKM. V shed 5 bases and J 4 bases; nucleotides not matched to a gene: 7. There are 16 residues in the CDR3. In the original processing: Amplification of reference gene primers provided the estimated nucleated cell counts. The assay was immunoSEQ multiplex PCR, and TCRdb's table has in-frame clones only and misses some. That table supplies the V and J calls and clone size; D and trimming were determined from the DNA. The repertoire has fewer than 100,000 clones, 70% to 90% of them found once; the top ten carry 7% to 9%. The chain has TRBV28 and TRBJ1-4; TRBD1 matches at 10 bases. The source material was peripheral blood. This sequence originates from a human donor with acute or convalescent COVID-19. The donor label of this sample is uncertain. The CDR3 nucleotides are TGTGCCAGCAGTCGAGACAGGGGGCGGGTTAATGAAAAACTGTTTTTT. Protein sequence: CASSRDRGRVNEKLFF. Together with reference TRBV28 and TRBJ1-4, the CDR3 gives the full variable domain: DVKVTQSSRYLVKRTGEKVFLECVQDMDHENMFWYRQDPGLGLRLIYFSYDVKMKEKGDIPEGYSVSREKKERFSLILESASTNQTSMYLCASSRDRGRVNEKLFFGSGTQLSVL.